This entry lists 22 T cell receptor beta chains sequenced from one sample in a study of technical replicates of blood from several donors. Libraries were prepared by immunoSEQ multiplex PCR; TCRdb keeps only in-frame clonotypes and omits some of them. The sample has roughly 15,000 clones; around nine tenths are singletons. Specimen: PBMCs. The receptors were sampled from a human donor in good health.

The chain links TRBV19 to TRBJ1-2; 7 bases agree with TRBD1. With 5 bases clipped from V and 3 bases from J, the junction kept 9 bases outside the gene matches. This CDR3 comprises 15 residues. Germline V gene sequence: CDR1 LNHDA, CDR2 SQIVND (reference sequence). The CDR3 nucleotides read TGTGCCAGTAGTGACGGGACAGACTCTTACTATGGCTACACCTTC. It yields the protein CASSDGTDSYYGYTF.

V gene TRBV28 combines with J gene TRBJ1-1; D is perhaps TRBD1 (5 bases). The V gene's germline CDR1 is MDHEN and CDR2 SYDVKM. The CDR3 runs 19 residues. Trimming removed 5 bases from V and 3 bases from J, with 28 bases in between. The CDR3, as DNA: TGTGCCAGCAGTCATGGGGCAAGGGTGGGTAGTAATCGGGACACTGAAGCTTTCTTT. Translating gives CASSHGARVGSNRDTEAFF.

The chain employs TRBV2 and TRBJ2-6; D is unresolved. CDR1 is SNHLY, CDR2 FYNNEI, per germline. The CDR3 sequence is 14 residues long. V was shortened by 8 bases and J by 3 bases, with 11 bases between the two germline ends. CDR3 region: CASQILSGANVLTF. The CDR3 DNA reads as TGTGCCAGCCAGATTTTAAGTGGGGCCAACGTCCTGACTTTC.

The chain employs TRBV7-7 and TRBJ2-1; no definite D call. V shed 1 base and J shed 12 bases, with 16 bases lying between them. CDR3 size: 14 residues. Germline CDR1 SSHAT, CDR2 FNYEAQ (reference sequence). The CDR3 DNA reads TGTGCCAGCAGCTTAGATTCCGGCGGTCAAGCGCAGTTCTTC. As protein: CASSLDSGGQAQFF. Full variable domain (outside the CDR3, taken from reference TRBV7-7 and TRBJ2-1): GAGVSQSPRYKVTKRGQDVTLRCDPISSHATLYWYQQALGQGPEFLTYFNYEAQPDKSGLPSDRFSAERPEGSISTLTIQRTEQRDSAMYRCASSLDSGGQAQFFGPGTRLTVL.

V usage is TRBV7-8 and J usage is TRBJ1-2; possibly TRBD1 for D (6 bases). Trimming stripped 2 bases from V and 3 bases from J, with 10 bases between. Germline V gene sequence: CDR1 SGHVS, CDR2 FQNEAQ. The CDR3 runs to 14 residues. Here the CDR3 DNA reads TGTGCCAGCAGCTTATCTGGACAGCACTATGGCTACACCTTC. Amino acid sequence: CASSLSGQHYGYTF.

The gene calls are TRBV28 and TRBJ1-2; tentatively, D is TRBD1 (6 bases). Trimming removed 6 bases at V and 2 bases at J, with 13 bases between. Germline V gene sequence: CDR1 MDHEN, CDR2 SYDVKM. This CDR3 has 14 amino acids. CDR3 in DNA: TGTGCCAGCAGCCTCGGGGGGGCGAACTATGGCTACACCTTC. Translating it yields CASSLGGANYGYTF.

The chain couples TRBV6-4 to TRBJ1-2; 10 bases map to TRBD1. With V trimmed by 7 bases and J by 7 bases, 9 bases remained unmatched. CDR1 and CDR2 (germline): MRHNA, SNTAGT. The CDR3 covers 14 residues. CDR3 sequence reads: CASKAGQGVGGYTF. The CDR3 bases are TGTGCCAGCAAGGCCGGACAGGGGGTAGGTGGCTACACCTTC.

The chain uses TRBV7-9 and TRBJ2-2, with 12 nucleotides matching TRBD2. The CDR3 contains 16 residues. V lost 4 bases to trimming and J lost 6 bases; unmatched junction nucleotides: 6. CDR1 is SEHNR, CDR2 FQNEAQ, per germline (reference sequence). The DNA of the CDR3 is TGTGCCAGCAGCTCACTAGCGGGAGGATCGGCCGGGGAGCTGTTTTTT. Amino acid sequence: CASSSLAGGSAGELFF.

The chain combines TRBV7-9 with TRBJ2-7, with 7 bases identical to TRBD1. Germline CDR1 reads SEHNR; CDR2 reads FQNEAQ (reference sequence). The CDR3 has 13 residues. The V segment lost 3 bases and the J segment 5 bases; nucleotides outside the gene matches: 4. CDR3 coding DNA: TGTGCCAGCAGCTTCGGACAGGCCGACGAGCAGTACTTC. Residues: CASSFGQADEQYF.

V usage is TRBV30 and J usage is TRBJ2-5; a possible D gene is TRBD2 (5 bases). Germline assignment: CDR1 GTSNPN and CDR2 SVGIG (reference sequence). Trimming left V 1 base short and J 2 bases short, with 5 bases between. This CDR3 region has 12 residues. CDR3: CAWSAGQETQYF. CDR3 DNA: TGTGCCTGGAGTGCGGGACAAGAGACCCAGTACTTC.

In this sample, this clone turned up a few times. V gene TRBV10-1 combines with J gene TRBJ2-7; tentatively, D is TRBD1 (5 bases). The CDR3 spans 16 residues. V was clipped by 2 bases and J by 3 bases, with 17 bases between them. From germline, CDR1 is WNHNN and CDR2 SYGVQD (reference sequence). CDR3 nucleotide sequence: TGCGCCAGCAGTGAGATTCAGGGAATCTCGCTCTACGAGCAGTACTTC. Its protein product is CASSEIQGISLYEQYF.

The genes are TRBV19 and TRBJ1-1; D is ambiguous. V was shortened by 3 bases and J by 5 bases, with 10 bases between the two germline ends. From germline, CDR1 is LNHDA and CDR2 SQIVND (reference sequence). This CDR3 spans 13 amino acids. In nucleotides, the CDR3 is TGTGCCAGTAGTATCGGCGTCGGGACTGAAGCTTTCTTT. It translates to CASSIGVGTEAFF.

The chain combines TRBV6-5 with TRBJ2-1, with TRBD1 identical over 7 bases. Germline-derived CDR1 and CDR2 are MNHEY and SVGAGI. The junction had 9 bases not matched to a gene; V was cut back by 6 bases and J by 4 bases. The CDR3 runs to 15 residues. The CDR3 is CASRPYRGLYNEQFF. The DNA of the CDR3 is TGTGCCAGCAGGCCTTACAGGGGCCTTTACAATGAGCAGTTCTTC.

In its sample, this clone was seen a few times. The V and J genes are TRBV6-1 and TRBJ2-3; 9 nucleotides agree with TRBD1. Germline V CDR1 and CDR2: MNHNS, SASEGT. Unmatched junction bases numbered 4, after V lost 4 bases and J lost 2 bases. The CDR3 has 15 residues. The CDR3 DNA is TGTGCCAGCAGTGCCGGGACAGGGCACACAGATACGCAGTATTTT. Its protein product is CASSAGTGHTDTQYF.

The J gene is TRBJ2-1, the V gene TRBV30; TRBD2 might be the D (5 bases). CDR3 size: 15 residues. Trimming took 5 bases from V and 12 from J, leaving 26 bases between them. Germline V lookup: CDR1 GTSNPN, CDR2 SVGIG (reference sequence). CDR3 region: CAWSLLSGSGIAQFF. CDR3 nucleotides: TGTGCCTGGTCCCTACTGTCGGGGTCTGGCATTGCGCAGTTCTTC.

The chain uses TRBV6-6 and TRBJ2-5; D is perhaps TRBD2 (6 bases). Germline V gene sequence: CDR1 MNHNY, CDR2 SVGAGI (reference sequence). The CDR3 runs 15 residues. Trimming left V 4 bases short and J 5 bases short, with 17 bases between. The CDR3 spells CASSFQRSSEETQYF. Here the CDR3 DNA reads TGTGCCAGCAGTTTTCAGCGATCTAGCGAGGAGACCCAGTACTTC.

J is TRBJ1-1 and V is TRBV2; D is undetermined. This CDR3 region has 13 residues. V was shortened by 4 bases and J by 6 bases, with 12 bases between the two germline ends. Germline-derived CDR1 and CDR2 are SNHLY and FYNNEI. CDR3: CASSVEGGAEAFF. The CDR3 DNA sequence: TGTGCCAGCAGTGTAGAGGGAGGAGCTGAAGCTTTCTTT.

This clone showed up just once. This chain connects TRBV6-4 to TRBJ2-1; D not resolved. Germline assignment: CDR1 MRHNA and CDR2 SNTAGT. CDR3 length: 12 amino acids. Trimming pared 7 bases from V and 1 base from J, leaving 5 bases between. CDR3 DNA sequence: TGTGCCAGCACTCGGTCCTACAATGAGCAGTTCTTC. As protein: CASTRSYNEQFF.

This sequence joins TRBV6-5 and TRBJ1-2; 9 nucleotides match TRBD1. CDR1 is MNHEY and CDR2 is SVGAGI in the germline V gene. Germline trimming cut 4 bases from V and 4 bases from J; bases unmatched to any gene: 10. The CDR3 length is 16 residues. The chain's CDR3 is CASSSITGGRGYGYTF. Written as DNA, the CDR3 is TGTGCCAGCAGTTCCATCACAGGGGGCCGCGGCTATGGCTACACCTTC.

This clone appeared a few times. This chain connects TRBV28 to TRBJ1-1; 7 bases are shared with TRBD1. This CDR3 comprises 14 residues. Per germline, CDR1 MDHEN and CDR2 SYDVKM. Trimming cost V 11 bases and J 1 base; bases outside gene matches: 10. The CDR3 DNA sequence: TGTGCCGGGAAGACAGGGAACAAGAACACTGAAGCTTTCTTT. Amino acid sequence: CAGKTGNKNTEAFF.

This sequence joins TRBV27 and TRBJ1-2, with 12 bases matching TRBD1. V shed 5 bases and J 7 bases; nucleotides not matched to a gene: 8. The CDR3 length is 15 residues. CDR1 is MNHEY and CDR2 is SMNVEV in the germline V gene (reference sequence). The CDR3 is CASSRQGQGAFGYTF. In nucleotides, the CDR3 is TGTGCCAGCAGTAGACAGGGACAGGGGGCCTTTGGCTACACCTTC.

CDR3 sequence reads: CASSPSSAGGPVYEQYF. The DNA for the CDR3 is TGTGCCAGCAGTCCCTCGTCAGCGGGAGGGCCCGTGTACGAGCAGTACTTC. The V and J genes are TRBV28 and TRBJ2-7; TRBD2 aligns across 10 bases. This CDR3 is built from 17 residues. Trimming took 5 bases from V and 4 from J; bases not matched to a gene: 14. Germline V CDR1 and CDR2: MDHEN, SYDVKM.